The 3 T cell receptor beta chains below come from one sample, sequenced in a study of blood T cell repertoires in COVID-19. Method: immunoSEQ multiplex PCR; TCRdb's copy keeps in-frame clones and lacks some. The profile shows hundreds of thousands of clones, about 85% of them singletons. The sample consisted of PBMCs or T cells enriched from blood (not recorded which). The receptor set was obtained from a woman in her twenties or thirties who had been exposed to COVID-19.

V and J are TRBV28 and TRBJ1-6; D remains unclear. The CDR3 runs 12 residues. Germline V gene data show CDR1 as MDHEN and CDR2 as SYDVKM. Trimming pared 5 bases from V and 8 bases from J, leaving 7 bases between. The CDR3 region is CASSVSYSPLHF. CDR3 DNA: TGTGCCAGCAGTGTAAGCTATTCACCCCTCCACTTT.

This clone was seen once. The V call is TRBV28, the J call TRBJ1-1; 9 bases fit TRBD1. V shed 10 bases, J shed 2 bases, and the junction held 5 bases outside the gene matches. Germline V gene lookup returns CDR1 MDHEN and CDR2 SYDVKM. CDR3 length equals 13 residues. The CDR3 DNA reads TGTGCCACCGTGACAGGGGGTAACACTGAAGCTTTCTTT. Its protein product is CATVTGGNTEAFF. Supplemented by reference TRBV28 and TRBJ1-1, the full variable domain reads DVKVTQSSRYLVKRTGEKVFLECVQDMDHENMFWYRQDPGLGLRLIYFSYDVKMKEKGDIPEGYSVSREKKERFSLILESASTNQTSMYLCATVTGGNTEAFFGQGTRLTVV.

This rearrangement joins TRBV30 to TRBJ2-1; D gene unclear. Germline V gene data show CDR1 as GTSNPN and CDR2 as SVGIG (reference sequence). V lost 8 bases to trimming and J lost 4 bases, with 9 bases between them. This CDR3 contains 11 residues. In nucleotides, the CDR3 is TGTGCCCACAACCGATACAATGAGCAGTTCTTC. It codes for CAHNRYNEQFF.